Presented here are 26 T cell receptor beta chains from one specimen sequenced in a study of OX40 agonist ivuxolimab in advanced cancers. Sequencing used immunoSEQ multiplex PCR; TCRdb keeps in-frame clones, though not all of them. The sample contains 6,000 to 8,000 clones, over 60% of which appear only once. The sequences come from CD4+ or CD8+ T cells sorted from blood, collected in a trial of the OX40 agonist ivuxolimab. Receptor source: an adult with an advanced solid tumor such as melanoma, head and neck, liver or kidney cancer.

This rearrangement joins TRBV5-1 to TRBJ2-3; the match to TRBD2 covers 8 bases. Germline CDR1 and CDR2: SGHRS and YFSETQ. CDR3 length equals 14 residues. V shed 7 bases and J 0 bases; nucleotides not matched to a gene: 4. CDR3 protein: CASSTGGSTDTQYF. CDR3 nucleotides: TGCGCCAGCTCCACGGGGGGGAGCACAGATACGCAGTATTTT.

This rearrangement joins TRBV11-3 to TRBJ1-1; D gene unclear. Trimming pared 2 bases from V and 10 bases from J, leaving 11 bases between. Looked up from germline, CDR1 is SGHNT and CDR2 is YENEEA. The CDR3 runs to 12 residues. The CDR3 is CASSLYREGAFF. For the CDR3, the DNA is TGTGCCAGCAGCTTATACAGAGAAGGAGCTTTCTTT.

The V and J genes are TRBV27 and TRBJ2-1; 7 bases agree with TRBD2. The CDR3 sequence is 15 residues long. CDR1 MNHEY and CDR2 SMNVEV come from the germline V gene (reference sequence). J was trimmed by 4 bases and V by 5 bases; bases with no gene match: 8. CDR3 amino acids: CASSQRDYLYNEQFF. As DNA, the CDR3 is TGTGCCAGCAGTCAACGGGACTATCTATACAATGAGCAGTTCTTC.

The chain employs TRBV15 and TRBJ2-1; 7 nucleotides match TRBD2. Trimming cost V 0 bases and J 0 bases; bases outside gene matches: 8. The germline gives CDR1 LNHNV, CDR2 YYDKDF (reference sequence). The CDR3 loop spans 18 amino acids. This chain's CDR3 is CATSRDQLALSSYNEQFF. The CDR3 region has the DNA TGTGCCACCAGCAGAGACCAACTAGCGTTGAGCTCCTACAATGAGCAGTTCTTC. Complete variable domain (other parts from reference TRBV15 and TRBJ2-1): DAMVIQNPRYQVTQFGKPVTLSCSQTLNHNVMYWYQQKSSQAPKLLFHYYDKDFNNEADTPDNFQSRRPNTSFCFLDIRSPGLGDTAMYLCATSRDQLALSSYNEQFFGPGTRLTVL.

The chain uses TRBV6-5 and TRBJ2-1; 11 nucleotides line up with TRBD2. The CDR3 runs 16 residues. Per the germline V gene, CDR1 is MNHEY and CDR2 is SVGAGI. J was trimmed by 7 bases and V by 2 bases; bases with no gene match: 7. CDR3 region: CASSYTLAGVKNEQFF. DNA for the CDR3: TGTGCCAGCAGTTACACACTAGCGGGAGTCAAGAATGAGCAGTTCTTC.

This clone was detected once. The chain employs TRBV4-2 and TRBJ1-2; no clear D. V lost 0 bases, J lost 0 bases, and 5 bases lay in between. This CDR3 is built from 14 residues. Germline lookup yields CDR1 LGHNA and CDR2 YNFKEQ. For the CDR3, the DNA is TGTGCCAGCAGCCAAGAGGCAGCTAACTATGGCTACACCTTC. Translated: CASSQEAANYGYTF.

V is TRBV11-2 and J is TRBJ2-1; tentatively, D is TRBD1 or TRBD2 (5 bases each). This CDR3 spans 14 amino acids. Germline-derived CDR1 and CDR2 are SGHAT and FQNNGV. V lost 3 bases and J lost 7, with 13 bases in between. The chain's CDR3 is CASSFPGGRNEQFF. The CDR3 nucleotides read TGTGCCAGCAGCTTTCCTGGGGGAAGGAATGAGCAGTTCTTC.

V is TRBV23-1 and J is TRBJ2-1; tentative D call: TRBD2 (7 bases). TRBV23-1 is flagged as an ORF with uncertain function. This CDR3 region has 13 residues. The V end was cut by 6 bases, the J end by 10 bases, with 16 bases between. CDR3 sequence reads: CASSPKGGIEQFF. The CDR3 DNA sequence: TGCGCCAGCAGCCCAAAGGGGGGGATCGAGCAGTTCTTC.

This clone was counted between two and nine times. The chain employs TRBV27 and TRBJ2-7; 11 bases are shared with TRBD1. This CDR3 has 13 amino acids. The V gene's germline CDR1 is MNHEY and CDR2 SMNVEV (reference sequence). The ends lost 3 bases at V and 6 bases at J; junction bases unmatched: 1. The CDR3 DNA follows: TGTGCCAGCAGTTTCGGGACAGGGGGCGAGCAGTACTTC. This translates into CASSFGTGGEQYF.

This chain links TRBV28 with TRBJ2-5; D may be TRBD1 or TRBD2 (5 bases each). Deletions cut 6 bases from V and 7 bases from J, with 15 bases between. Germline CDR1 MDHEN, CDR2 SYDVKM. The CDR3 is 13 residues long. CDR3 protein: CASSFGGPWTQYF. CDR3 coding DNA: TGTGCCAGCAGCTTTGGGGGACCTTGGACCCAGTACTTC. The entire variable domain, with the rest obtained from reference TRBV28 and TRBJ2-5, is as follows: DVKVTQSSRYLVKRTGEKVFLECVQDMDHENMFWYRQDPGLGLRLIYFSYDVKMKEKGDIPEGYSVSREKKERFSLILESASTNQTSMYLCASSFGGPWTQYFGPGTRLLVL.

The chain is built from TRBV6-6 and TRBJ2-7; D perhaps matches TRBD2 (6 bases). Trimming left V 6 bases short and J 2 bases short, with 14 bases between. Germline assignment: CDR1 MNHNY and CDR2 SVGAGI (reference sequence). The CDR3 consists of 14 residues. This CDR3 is CASSPGLRTYEQYF. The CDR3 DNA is TGTGCCAGCAGCCCGGGACTGAGGACCTACGAGCAGTACTTC.

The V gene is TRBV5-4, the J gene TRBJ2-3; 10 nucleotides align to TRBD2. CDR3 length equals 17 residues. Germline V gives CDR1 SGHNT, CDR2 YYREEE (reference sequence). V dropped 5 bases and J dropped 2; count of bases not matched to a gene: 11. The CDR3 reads CASSPGLASVDTDTQYF. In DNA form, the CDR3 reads TGTGCCAGCAGTCCGGGACTAGCGTCAGTTGACACAGATACGCAGTATTTT.

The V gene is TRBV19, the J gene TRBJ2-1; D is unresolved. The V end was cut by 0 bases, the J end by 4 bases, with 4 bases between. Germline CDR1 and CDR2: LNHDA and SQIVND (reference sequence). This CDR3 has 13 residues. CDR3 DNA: TGTGCCAGTAGTATAGACATTTACAATGAGCAGTTCTTC. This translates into CASSIDIYNEQFF.

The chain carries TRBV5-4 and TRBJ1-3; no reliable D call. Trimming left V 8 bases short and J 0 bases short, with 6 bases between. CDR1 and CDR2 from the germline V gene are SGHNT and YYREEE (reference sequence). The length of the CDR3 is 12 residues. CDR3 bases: TGTGCCAGTCAAGGCTCTGGAAACACCATATATTTT. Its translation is CASQGSGNTIYF.

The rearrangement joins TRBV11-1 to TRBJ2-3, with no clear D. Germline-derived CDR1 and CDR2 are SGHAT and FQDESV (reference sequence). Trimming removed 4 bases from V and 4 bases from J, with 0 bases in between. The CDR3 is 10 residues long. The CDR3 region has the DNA TGTGCCAGCAGCTCAGATACGCAGTATTTT. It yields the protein CASSSDTQYF.

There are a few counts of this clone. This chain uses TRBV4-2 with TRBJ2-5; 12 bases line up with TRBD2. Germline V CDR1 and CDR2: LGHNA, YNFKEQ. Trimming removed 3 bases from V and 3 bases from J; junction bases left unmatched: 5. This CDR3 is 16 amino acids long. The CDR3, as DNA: TGTGCCAGCAGCCAGGGGGCTAGCGGGAGGGAAGAGACCCAGTACTTC. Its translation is CASSQGASGREETQYF.

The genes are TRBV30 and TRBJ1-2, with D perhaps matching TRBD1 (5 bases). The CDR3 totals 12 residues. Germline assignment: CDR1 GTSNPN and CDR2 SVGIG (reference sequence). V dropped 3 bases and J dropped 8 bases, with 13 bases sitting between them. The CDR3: CAWSSGLGGYTF. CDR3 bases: TGTGCCTGGAGCTCAGGGTTAGGAGGCTACACCTTC.

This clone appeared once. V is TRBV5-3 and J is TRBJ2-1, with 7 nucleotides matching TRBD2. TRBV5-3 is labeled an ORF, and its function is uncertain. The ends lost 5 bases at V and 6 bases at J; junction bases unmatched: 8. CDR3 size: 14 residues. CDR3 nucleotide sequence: TGTGCCAGAAGTTACAGACTAGCAAGCAATGAGCAGTTCTTC. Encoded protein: CARSYRLASNEQFF.

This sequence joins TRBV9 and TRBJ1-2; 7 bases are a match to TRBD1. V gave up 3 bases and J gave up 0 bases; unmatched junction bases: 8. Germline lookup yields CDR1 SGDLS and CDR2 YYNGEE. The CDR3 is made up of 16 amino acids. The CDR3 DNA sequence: TGTGCCAGCAGCGCCTCCGGGACAGATCCTAACTATGGCTACACCTTC. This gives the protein CASSASGTDPNYGYTF.

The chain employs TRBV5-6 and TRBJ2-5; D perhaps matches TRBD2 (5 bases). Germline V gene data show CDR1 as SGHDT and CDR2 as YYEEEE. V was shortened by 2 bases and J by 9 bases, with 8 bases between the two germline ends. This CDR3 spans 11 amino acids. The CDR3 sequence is CASSFAEAQYF. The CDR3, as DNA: TGTGCCAGCAGCTTCGCGGAGGCCCAGTACTTC. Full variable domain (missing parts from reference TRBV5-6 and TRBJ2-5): DAGVTQSPTHLIKTRGQQVTLRCSPKSGHDTVSWYQQALGQGPQFIFQYYEEEERQRGNFPDRFSGHQFPNYSSELNVNALLLGDSALYLCASSFAEAQYFGPGTRLLVL.

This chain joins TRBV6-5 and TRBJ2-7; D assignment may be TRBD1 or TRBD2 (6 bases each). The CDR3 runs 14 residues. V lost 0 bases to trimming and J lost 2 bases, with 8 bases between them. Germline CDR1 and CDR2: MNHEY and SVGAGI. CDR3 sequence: CASSYSRGAYEQYF. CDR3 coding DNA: TGTGCCAGCAGTTACTCAAGGGGGGCCTACGAGCAGTACTTC.

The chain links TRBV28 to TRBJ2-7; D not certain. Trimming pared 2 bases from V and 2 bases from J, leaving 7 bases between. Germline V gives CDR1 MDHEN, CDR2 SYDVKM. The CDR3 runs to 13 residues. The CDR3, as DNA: TGTGCCAGCAGTTTACTAGACGCCTACGAGCAGTACTTC. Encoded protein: CASSLLDAYEQYF. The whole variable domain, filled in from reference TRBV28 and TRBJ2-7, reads DVKVTQSSRYLVKRTGEKVFLECVQDMDHENMFWYRQDPGLGLRLIYFSYDVKMKEKGDIPEGYSVSREKKERFSLILESASTNQTSMYLCASSLLDAYEQYFGPGTRLTVT.

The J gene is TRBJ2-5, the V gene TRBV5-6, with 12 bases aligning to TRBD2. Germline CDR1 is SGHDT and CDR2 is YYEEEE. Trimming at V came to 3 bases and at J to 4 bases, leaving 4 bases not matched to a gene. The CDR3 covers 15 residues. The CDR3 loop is CASSSGTSGLETQYF. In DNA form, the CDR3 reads TGTGCCAGCAGCTCGGGGACTAGCGGGTTAGAGACCCAGTACTTC.

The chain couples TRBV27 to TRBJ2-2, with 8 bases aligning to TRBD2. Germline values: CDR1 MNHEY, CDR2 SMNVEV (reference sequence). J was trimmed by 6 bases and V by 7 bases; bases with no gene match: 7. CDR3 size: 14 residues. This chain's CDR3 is CASIGGRPPGELFF. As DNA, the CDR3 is TGTGCCAGCATTGGCGGGAGGCCTCCCGGGGAGCTGTTTTTT.

CDR3: CASSEGTTNTGELFF. DNA of the CDR3: TGTGCCAGCAGTGAAGGGACTACGAACACCGGGGAGCTGTTTTTT. This chain connects TRBV6-1 to TRBJ2-2; D is perhaps TRBD2 (6 bases). The CDR3 runs 15 residues. Germline V lookup: CDR1 MNHNS, CDR2 SASEGT. V lost 1 base to trimming and J lost 0 bases, with 6 bases between them.

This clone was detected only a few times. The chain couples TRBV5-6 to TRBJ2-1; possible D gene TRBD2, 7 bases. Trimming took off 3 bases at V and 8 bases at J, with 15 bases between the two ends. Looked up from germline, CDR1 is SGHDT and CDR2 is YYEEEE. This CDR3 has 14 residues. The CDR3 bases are TGTGCCAGCAGCTCCCTACAGGGAGGGGATGAGCAGTTCTTC. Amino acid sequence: CASSSLQGGDEQFF.